The following is a TCR beta chain sequence with its context. These data originate in a study of CD8 T cells in Susac syndrome. The ends lost 5 bases at V and 5 bases at J; junction bases unmatched: 6. CDR1 and CDR2 from the germline V gene are SGHRS and YFSETQ. The CDR3 is made up of 14 amino acids. TEMRA cells were enriched by FACS, while CD8+ and CD4+ T cells were obtained through a negative isolation that was performed magnetically. Random hexamers served to reverse transcribe about 0.5 to 1 ug RNA. The method of amplification for TCR beta CDR3 was immunoSEQ multiplex PCR, covering 54 Vbeta and 13 Jbeta. MiXCR was run by TCRdb on the immunoSEQ multiplex PCR reads, yielding one entry per CDR3 protein. The sample lists some 130,000 distinct CDR3 sequences; around 80% were seen once.

The TCR comes from a human donor with multiple sclerosis. The sequencing input was CD8+ T cells from PBMCs. The V and J genes are TRBV5-1 and TRBJ1-1; 10 nucleotides align to TRBD1. CDR3 protein: CASSWTGGLTEAFF. Here the CDR3 DNA reads TGCGCCAGCAGTTGGACAGGGGGTCTAACTGAAGCTTTCTTT. Variable domain in full (rest from reference TRBV5-1 and TRBJ1-1): KAGVTQTPRYLIKTRGQQVTLSCSPISGHRSVSWYQQTPGQGLQFLFEYFSETQRNKGNFPGRFSGRQFSNSRSEMNVSTLELGDSALYLCASSWTGGLTEAFFGQGTRLTVV.